These T cell receptor beta chains were read from a single sample in a study of T cell responses to AZD1222 COVID-19 vaccine. Sequencing used immunoSEQ multiplex PCR; TCRdb keeps in-frame clones, though not all of them. The sample consists of about 120,000 clones, about 92% of them appearing once. The specimen comprised peripheral blood, sampled 28 days after the second AZD1222 dose. The receptors originated from an adult who received the AZD1222 COVID-19 vaccine. CDR3s include the opening cysteine and the closing phenylalanine or tryptophan. The order of the fields is clone size, D gene, V gene, J gene, CDR3 protein, CDR3 DNA. The D gene is left open where the match is weak. Clone size is stated in some rows and not others, as once, few, many or a class when expanded.

>.|TRBD2|TRBV7-9|TRBJ2-5
CASSWGAGGPTETQYF
TGTGCCAGCAGCTGGGGAGCGGGGGGGCCGACCGAGACCCAGTACTTC
>.|.|TRBV15|TRBJ2-7
CATSRVLGADYEQYF
TGTGCCACCAGCAGAGTATTAGGGGCCGATTACGAGCAGTACTTC
>.|.|TRBV6-2/TRBV6-3|TRBJ1-1
CASSYSSDSHEAFF
TGTGCCAGCAGTTACTCCTCGGACAGCCATGAAGCTTTCTTT
>.|.|TRBV20-1|TRBJ1-1
CSATPEAFF
TGCAGTGCTACCCCTGAAGCTTTCTTT
>.|TRBD1|TRBV6-1|TRBJ1-2
CASRLHPGQGGGYTF
TGTGCCAGCAGATTACATCCGGGACAGGGCGGTGGCTACACCTTC
>once|TRBD1|TRBV7-8|TRBJ1-5
CASSQVQDRGWWPQHF
TGTGCCAGCAGCCAGGTGCAGGACAGGGGGTGGTGGCCCCAGCATTTT
>.|TRBD2|TRBV9|TRBJ2-3
CASSVVSGSTDTQYF
TGTGCCAGCAGCGTAGTTAGCGGGAGCACAGATACGCAGTATTTT
>.|.|TRBV21-1|TRBJ1-1
CASSKVGSEAFF
TGTGCCAGCAGCAAAGTGGGCTCTGAAGCTTTCTTT
>.|TRBD2|TRBV10-3|TRBJ2-1
CATNRGDSYNEQFF
TGTGCCACCAACCGGGGGGACTCCTACAATGAGCAGTTCTTC
>.|TRBD2|TRBV19|TRBJ2-5
CASSTTSGGRRSQYF
TGTGCCAGTAGCACGACTAGCGGGGGGCGGCGTTCCCAGTACTTC
>.|TRBD1|TRBV7-9|TRBJ1-1
CASSPTTGGTEAFF
TGTGCCAGCAGCCCCACGACAGGGGGCACTGAAGCTTTCTTT
>.|.|TRBV11-2|TRBJ2-7
CASSFNIGSSYEQYF
TGTGCCAGCAGCTTTAATATCGGGAGCTCCTACGAGCAGTACTTC
>.|.|TRBV6-2/TRBV6-3|TRBJ2-3
CASSYSPDTQYF
TGTGCCAGCAGTTACTCTCCAGATACGCAGTATTTT
>.|TRBD1|TRBV29-1|TRBJ1-2
CSVGQGIDGYTF
TGCAGCGTTGGACAGGGTATCGATGGCTACACCTTC
>.|.|TRBV27|TRBJ1-2
CASTSGSGYTF
TGTGCCAGCACGTCAGGGTCGGGCTACACCTTC
>once|.|TRBV19|TRBJ1-3
CASRETGGFLGNTIYF
TGTGCCAGTAGGGAGACAGGAGGCTTTCTTGGAAACACCATATATTTT
>.|TRBD1|TRBV4-3|TRBJ2-1
CASSQGRTGGSNEQFF
TGCGCCAGCAGCCAAGGGCGGACAGGGGGTTCCAATGAGCAGTTCTTC
>.|.|TRBV9|TRBJ2-7
CASSVGGSSYEQYF
TGTGCCAGCAGCGTTGGGGGGAGCTCCTACGAGCAGTACTTC
>.|.|TRBV2|TRBJ1-1
CASSAPRGMNTEAFF
TGTGCCAGCAGTGCCCCGCGGGGAATGAACACTGAAGCTTTCTTT
>once|TRBD1|TRBV5-6|TRBJ2-7
CASSFFDRVHEQYF
TGTGCCAGCAGCTTCTTTGACAGGGTCCACGAGCAGTACTTC
>.|.|TRBV6-5|TRBJ1-2
CASSYLRQNYGYTF
TGTGCCAGCAGTTACTTAAGACAGAACTATGGCTACACCTTC
>.|TRBD2|TRBV7-2|TRBJ2-5
CASSLGPGLVRTQYF
TGTGCCAGCAGCTTAGGCCCGGGACTAGTTCGGACCCAGTACTTC
>.|.|TRBV3-1/TRBV3-2|TRBJ2-1
CASSQAFGTISYNEQFF
TGTGCCAGCAGCCAAGCGTTCGGAACTATCTCCTACAATGAGCAGTTCTTC
>.|.|TRBV5-1|TRBJ1-5
CASSLASGIQPQHF
TGCGCCAGCAGCTTGGCGTCAGGAATTCAGCCCCAGCATTTT
>.|.|TRBV27|TRBJ2-2
CASSFDYNTGELFF
TGTGCCAGCAGTTTCGACTATAACACCGGGGAGCTGTTTTTT
>.|.|TRBV5-4|TRBJ2-3
CASRDARASTDTQYF
TGTGCCAGCAGGGACGCACGGGCTAGCACAGATACGCAGTATTTT
>once|TRBD1|TRBV2|TRBJ1-1
CASSEARQGKNTEAFF
TGTGCCAGCAGTGAAGCCAGACAGGGGAAAAACACTGAAGCTTTCTTT
>few|.|TRBV6-5|TRBJ1-1
CASRGGGSLAEAFF
TGTGCCAGCCGCGGAGGAGGCTCACTCGCTGAAGCTTTCTTT
>once|.|TRBV4-2|TRBJ2-5
CASSQASEGETQYF
TGTGCCAGCAGCCAAGCTTCGGAGGGAGAGACCCAGTACTTC
>.|.|TRBV30|TRBJ1-4
CAWSVPRGNEKLFF
TGTGCCTGGAGTGTACCCCGGGGGAATGAAAAACTGTTTTTT
>.|.|TRBV9|TRBJ2-3
CASRKTGETTDTQYF
TGTGCCAGCAGAAAAACGGGAGAGACCACAGATACGCAGTATTTT
>.|.|TRBV3-1/TRBV3-2|TRBJ2-7
CASSQRGYEQYF
TGTGCCAGCAGCCAACGGGGGTACGAGCAGTACTTC
>.|.|TRBV7-2|TRBJ2-7
CASSYVESSYEQYF
TGTGCCAGCAGTTATGTTGAGAGCTCCTACGAGCAGTACTTC
>.|.|TRBV7-2|TRBJ2-7
CASSPRGATSYEQYF
TGTGCCAGCAGCCCCCGGGGGGCGACCTCCTACGAGCAGTACTTC
>.|TRBD1|TRBV29-1|TRBJ2-7
CSVATGGSSYEQYF
TGCAGCGTTGCAACAGGGGGAAGCTCCTACGAGCAGTACTTC
>.|.|TRBV6-2/TRBV6-3|TRBJ2-5
CASSPRGNPSGRETQYF
TGTGCCAGCAGTCCCCGGGGCAACCCCTCGGGCCGAGAGACCCAGTACTTC
>.|TRBD2|TRBV18|TRBJ2-3
CASSPLGSGVSTDTQYF
TGTGCCAGCTCACCCTTAGGGAGCGGGGTCAGCACAGATACGCAGTATTTT
>once|.|TRBV6-6|TRBJ1-1
CASSQRNTEAFF
TGTGCCAGCAGTCAAAGGAACACTGAAGCTTTCTTT
>few|.|TRBV27|TRBJ2-4
CASSSEAKNIQYF
TGTGCCAGCAGTTCTGAGGCCAAAAACATTCAGTACTTC
>.|TRBD2|TRBV7-2|TRBJ2-1
CASTLPGLAKDEQFF
TGTGCCAGCACCTTACCGGGACTAGCGAAGGATGAGCAGTTCTTC
>.|TRBD1|TRBV6-2/TRBV6-3|TRBJ1-5
CASSWTGGRQPQHF
TGTGCCAGCAGTTGGACAGGGGGTAGGCAGCCCCAGCATTTT
>.|TRBD1|TRBV7-2|TRBJ1-1
CASSLQQGAEAFF
TGTGCCAGCAGCTTACAACAGGGGGCTGAAGCTTTCTTT
>.|TRBD1|TRBV5-1|TRBJ1-4
CASSLGTGEKLFF
TGCGCCAGCAGCTTAGGGACAGGAGAAAAACTGTTTTTT
>.|.|TRBV18|TRBJ1-2
CASSPPGGLYGYTF
TGTGCCAGCTCACCACCCGGGGGTCTCTATGGCTACACCTTC
>.|TRBD2|TRBV7-8|TRBJ2-5
CASSLTSGGRQETQYF
TGTGCCAGCAGCTTGACTAGCGGGGGGCGCCAAGAGACCCAGTACTTC
>.|.|TRBV6-5|TRBJ2-7
CASSYSAGTPYEQYF
TGTGCCAGCAGTTACTCAGCCGGGACCCCCTACGAGCAGTACTTC
>.|.|TRBV3-1/TRBV3-2|TRBJ1-2
CASSPGTNYGYTF
TGTGCCAGCAGCCCTGGGACGAACTATGGCTACACCTTC
>.|.|TRBV21-1|TRBJ1-5
CASSARGPGTGNESNQPQHF
TGTGCCAGCAGCGCCCGGGGGCCCGGGACGGGGAACGAAAGCAATCAGCCCCAGCATTTT